This record concerns one T cell receptor (beta chain) sequence. Its antigen is not yet known. Base-call qualities are not available, and no considerably larger clone is one nucleotide away. The sample is drawn from a study of blood T cell repertoires in COVID-19 (TCRdb year 2020). In the study overall: Collaborator samples came from the United States, Italy and Spain and covered acute and convalescent phases of COVID-19. The repertoires were released in a freely available public database intended as a resource for research on the immune response to SARS-CoV-2. The material from the prospective study consisted of cDNA or gDNA derived from T cells, B-cell-depleted T cells, or PBMCs. Deeply sampled blood TCRbeta repertoires from subjects exposed to, actively infected with, or recovered from COVID-19 were included in the dataset. Where available, HLA class I and class II types were obtained from metadata supplied by the sample provider rather than from assay-based typing. A de-identified subject ID, COVID-19 status, age in years and sex were almost always included in the sample metadata. The samples were drawn from the first 160 participants of the ongoing ImmuneRACE study and from more than 1,000 subjects provided by 6 global collaborators. What the study reported, not specific to this receptor: Clinical and demographic metadata were provided uncurated, with the amount varying by source and participant.

TCRbeta CDR3 regions were amplified from genomic DNA by means of the immunoSEQ Assay, a bias-controlled multiplex PCR. The paper's processing steps were these. The number of nucleated cells in each sample was estimated by amplification of reference gene primers within the assay. To quantify the absolute abundance of each unique TCRbeta CDR3 rearrangement, sequence reads were collapsed and filtered. For each sample, productive Simpson clonality was calculated as the square root of Simpson's diversity index across productive rearrangements. TCRdb retrieved this table from immuneACCESS and kept in-frame rearrangements only. Not all clones are present; in checked studies, unresolved V genes account for under half, and no reason is known for the remainder. V, J and clone size are those of that table, while D and trimming were read from the DNA. Here the sample has about 240,000 clones; more than 75% occur a single time. 3% to 4% of the sample is in the top ten clones.

Participants in the prospective study were aged roughly 18 to 90 years, lived in about two dozen United States geographic areas, and enrolled through a virtual design. To assign participants to cohorts, the prospective study relied on clinical history that participants themselves reported in a screening survey and a study questionnaire. Mobile phlebotomists in the prospective study collected whole blood, serum and a nasopharyngeal or oropharyngeal swab from every participant. Participants in the prospective study had the option to provide additional blood draws and questionnaires over an approximately 2-month period. Before DNA extraction, prospective study blood samples were shipped either frozen or at room temperature. Here V drops 0 bases and J drops 4 bases, and the junction holds 6 bases not matched to any gene. CDR1 is given as KGHSH and CDR2 as LQKENI, both from the germline V gene. Inclusive of the bounding cysteine and phenylalanine, the CDR3 is 16 residues long. Only the CDR3 portion is preserved as DNA: 48 bases, with reading frame beginning at the first base.

Sequenced material: PBMCs or T cells enriched from blood (not recorded which). This receptor was obtained from a woman between 40 and 50 years old with acute COVID-19. The V and J segments used are TRBV18 and TRBJ2-1; 7 central nucleotides agree with TRBD2. The CDR3 region: CASSPPVREAYNEQFF. The base sequence is TGTGCCAGCTCACCACCGGTACGGGAGGCTTACAATGAGCAGTTCTTC.